The 4 T cell receptor beta chains listed next were all sequenced from one sample in a study of cytomegalovirus exposure and HLA in healthy donors. PCR involved 60 Vbeta and 13 Jbeta primers. Clones were read by immunoSEQ multiplex PCR, and TCRdb kept only the in-frame ones, dropping some. The table records 130,000 or so clones, more than 75% of them present only once. The sequencing sample was made of PBMCs. These receptors came from a man between 18 and 29 years old in good health and CMV-seropositive.

The V and J genes are TRBV5-1 and TRBJ2-5; TRBD1 agrees at 12 bases. After removal of 2 bases from V and 1 base from J, the junction contained 6 bases not matched to a gene. The CDR3 consists of 17 residues. Germline V gene sequence: CDR1 SGHRS, CDR2 YFSETQ. In DNA, the CDR3 is TGCGCCAGCAGCTTAGGGACAGGGGGCTCCTTCCAAGAGACCCAGTACTTC. This gives the protein CASSLGTGGSFQETQYF.

The chain has TRBV6-5 and TRBJ2-2; D may be TRBD2 (5 bases). Germline V gives CDR1 MNHEY, CDR2 SVGAGI. V lost 0 bases to trimming and J lost 7 bases, with 9 bases between them. The CDR3 spans 14 residues. Written as DNA, the CDR3 is TGTGCCAGCAGTTACTCCCCGGCGGGCGGGGAGCTGTTTTTT. As protein: CASSYSPAGGELFF.

The CDR3 bases are TGTGCCAGCACCTTAGCGGGAGTTGGCAATGAGCAGTTCTTC. It codes for CASTLAGVGNEQFF. The J gene is TRBJ2-1, the V gene TRBV2; 9 nucleotides line up with TRBD2. The CDR3 is 14 amino acids. CDR1 is SNHLY, CDR2 FYNNEI, per germline. The trim removed 7 bases at V and 6 bases at J, leaving 7 bases unmatched.

The chain is built from TRBV28 and TRBJ2-5, with D perhaps TRBD1 (5 bases). The length of the CDR3 is 13 residues. The V gene's germline CDR1 is MDHEN and CDR2 SYDVKM. V lost 10 bases and J lost 5, with 17 bases in between. The CDR3 is CAIQGWLGETQYF. CDR3 in DNA: TGTGCCATTCAGGGTTGGCTGGGTGAGACCCAGTACTTC.